A few counts support the clone carrying this T cell receptor (beta chain). The V end lost 3 bases, the J end lost 2 bases, and 8 bases lay between the germline ends. In germline, CDR1 is LNHDA, CDR2 SQIVND (reference sequence). This CDR3 spans 13 amino acids. The data were taken from a study of cytomegalovirus exposure and HLA in healthy donors. The PCR ran on 60 Vbeta and 13 Jbeta primers. The assay was immunoSEQ multiplex PCR, and TCRdb's table has in-frame clones only and misses some. The sample shows under 200,000 clones, roughly four fifths of them seen only once. This chain links TRBV19 with TRBJ2-7; D gene ambiguous. The receptor was isolated from a woman in her fifties or sixties in good health and CMV-seronegative. The sequenced sample was PBMCs. The CDR3, as DNA: TGTGCCAGTAGTATGAACTACGCCTACGAGCAGTACTTC. Residues: CASSMNYAYEQYF.